This T cell receptor beta chain was captured in a study of shared clonotypes between healthy human individuals. The CDR3 has 14 amino acids. Germline V gene data show CDR1 as MNHEY and CDR2 as SVGAGI. V gave up 6 bases and J gave up 7 bases; unmatched junction bases: 7. TCRdb keeps only in-frame clones here, not all; method: immunoSEQ multiplex PCR. The sample consists of 2 million to 2.5 million clones, almost 96% of them appearing once. The specimen was naive CD4+ T cells sorted from blood. Subset defined: CD45RA+ positively selected. This receptor was identified in a man aged 18 to 30 in good health. This chain links TRBV6-5 with TRBJ2-2; 8 positions agree with TRBD2. In DNA form, the CDR3 reads TGTGCCAGCAGAGTTAGCGGGAATGGCGGGGAGCTGTTTTTT. Translation gives CASRVSGNGGELFF.